This T cell receptor beta chain comes out of a study of PD-1 blockade in mismatch repair-deficient tumors. Time point reported: roughly 11-day in vitro stimulation with candidate neoantigen peptide 7. Each of about seven ELISpot-reactive candidate peptides was used for roughly 10-day stimulation. A no-peptide control culture served as baseline for clone fold changes. Comments on this clone: What it binds is unknown.

Findings and caveats of the study: Rapid post-treatment expansion, then contraction, generally preceding radiologic response, marked tumor-resident clones.

The assay was immunoSEQ multiplex PCR, and TCRdb's table has in-frame clones only and misses some. Found here are under 9,500 clones, roughly 88% of them singletons; the top ten hold about 12%. The sample was cells cultured in vitro, taken from a patient treated with pembrolizumab. The TCR comes from an adult with mismatch repair-deficient cancer.

The CDR3 sequence is CASSADGYYGYTF. In DNA, the CDR3 is TGTGCCAGCAGTGCCGACGGTTATTATGGCTACACCTTC. This rearrangement joins TRBV6-1 to TRBJ1-2, with D hard to call. V was clipped by 4 bases and J by 5 bases, with 11 bases between them. This CDR3 comprises 13 residues. From germline, CDR1 is MNHNS and CDR2 SASEGT.